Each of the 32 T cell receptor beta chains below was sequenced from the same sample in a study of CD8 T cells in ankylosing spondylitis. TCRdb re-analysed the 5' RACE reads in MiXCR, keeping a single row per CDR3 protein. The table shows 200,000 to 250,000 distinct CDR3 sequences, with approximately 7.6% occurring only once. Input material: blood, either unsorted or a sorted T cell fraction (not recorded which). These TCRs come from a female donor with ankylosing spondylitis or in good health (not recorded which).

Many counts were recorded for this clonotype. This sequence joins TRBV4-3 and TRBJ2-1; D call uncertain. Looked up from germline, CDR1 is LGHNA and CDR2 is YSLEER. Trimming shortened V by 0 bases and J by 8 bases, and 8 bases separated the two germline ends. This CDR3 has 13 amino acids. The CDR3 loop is CASSQDKGYEQFF. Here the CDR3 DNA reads TGCGCCAGCAGCCAAGATAAAGGGTATGAGCAGTTCTTC.

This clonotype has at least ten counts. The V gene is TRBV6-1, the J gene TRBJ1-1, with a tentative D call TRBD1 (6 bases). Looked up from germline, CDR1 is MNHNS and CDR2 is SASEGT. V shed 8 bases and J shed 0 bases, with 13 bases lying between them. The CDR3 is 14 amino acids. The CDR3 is CASLPTGLNTEAFF. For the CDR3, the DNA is TGTGCCAGCCTCCCCACAGGGTTGAACACTGAAGCTTTCTTT.

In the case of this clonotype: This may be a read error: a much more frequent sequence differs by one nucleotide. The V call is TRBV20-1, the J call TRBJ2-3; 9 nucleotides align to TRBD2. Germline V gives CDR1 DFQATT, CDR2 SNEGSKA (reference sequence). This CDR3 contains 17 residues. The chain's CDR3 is CSASASGMSGSTGTQYF. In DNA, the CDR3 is TGCAGTGCTAGCGCTAGCGGGATGAGCGGGAGCACAGGTACGCAGTATTTT.

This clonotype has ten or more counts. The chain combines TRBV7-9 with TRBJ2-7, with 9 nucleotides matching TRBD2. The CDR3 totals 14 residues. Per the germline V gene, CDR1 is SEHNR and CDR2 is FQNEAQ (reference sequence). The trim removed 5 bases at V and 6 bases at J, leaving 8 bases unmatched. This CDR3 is CASSLSGSNREQYF. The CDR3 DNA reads TGTGCCAGCAGCCTTAGCGGGAGTAACCGCGAGCAGTACTTC.

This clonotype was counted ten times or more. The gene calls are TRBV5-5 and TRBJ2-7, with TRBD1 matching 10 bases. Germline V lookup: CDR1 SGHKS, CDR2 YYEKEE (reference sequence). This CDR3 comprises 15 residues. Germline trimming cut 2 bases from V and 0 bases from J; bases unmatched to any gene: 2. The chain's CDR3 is CASSLGDRGSYEQYF. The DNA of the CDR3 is TGTGCCAGCAGCTTAGGGGACAGGGGCTCCTACGAGCAGTACTTC.

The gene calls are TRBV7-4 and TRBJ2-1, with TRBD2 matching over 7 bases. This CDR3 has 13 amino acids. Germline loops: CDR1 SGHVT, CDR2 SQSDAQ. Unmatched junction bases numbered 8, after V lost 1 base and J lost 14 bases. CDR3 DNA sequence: TGTGCCAGCAGCTTAGAGGGACTACCCAGGGAGTTCTTC. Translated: CASSLEGLPREFF.

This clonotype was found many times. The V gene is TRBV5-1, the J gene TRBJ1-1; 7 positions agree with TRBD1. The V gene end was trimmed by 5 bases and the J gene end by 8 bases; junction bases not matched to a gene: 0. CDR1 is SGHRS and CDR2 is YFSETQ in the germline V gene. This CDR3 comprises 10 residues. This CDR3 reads CASRGQEAFF. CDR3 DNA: TGCGCCAGCAGGGGACAGGAAGCTTTCTTT.

Written as DNA, the CDR3 is TGTGCCAGCAGCCCCTCCGGGACAGGGGGCGATGGCTACACCTTC. Translating it yields CASSPSGTGGDGYTF. The chain is built from TRBV7-9 and TRBJ1-2; 12 bases are shared with TRBD1. Trimming cost V 5 bases and J 6 bases; bases outside gene matches: 7. Germline V gene data show CDR1 as SEHNR and CDR2 as FQNEAQ (reference sequence). The CDR3 sequence is 15 residues long.

The DNA for the CDR3 is TGTGCCAGCAGTTTCGGTAAGGGGTCGGTGAGCACTGAAGCTTTCTTT. Protein: CASSFGKGSVSTEAFF. V usage is TRBV12-3 or TRBV12-4 and J usage is TRBJ1-1; TRBD1 might be the D (5 bases). This CDR3 is built from 16 residues. Trimming stripped 3 bases from V and 4 bases from J, with 18 bases between.

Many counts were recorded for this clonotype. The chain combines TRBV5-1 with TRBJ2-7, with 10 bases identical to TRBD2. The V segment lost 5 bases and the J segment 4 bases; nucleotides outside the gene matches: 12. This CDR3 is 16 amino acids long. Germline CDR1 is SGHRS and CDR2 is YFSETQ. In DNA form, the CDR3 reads TGCGCCAGCAGTCCCCTTACTAGCGGGAAGAGATACGAGCAGTACTTC. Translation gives CASSPLTSGKRYEQYF.

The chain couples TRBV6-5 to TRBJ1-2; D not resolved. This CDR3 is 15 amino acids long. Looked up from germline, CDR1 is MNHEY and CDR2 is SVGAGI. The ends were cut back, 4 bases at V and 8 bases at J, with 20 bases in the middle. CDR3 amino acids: CASSSSPVEVTGYTF. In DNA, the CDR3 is TGTGCCAGCAGTTCTTCCCCGGTGGAGGTTACCGGCTACACCTTC.

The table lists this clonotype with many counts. CDR3 DNA sequence: TGCAGTGCTCCCCCGGCTAGCGGGAGGATAGGTACGCAGTATTTT. Translating it yields CSAPPASGRIGTQYF. The V call is TRBV20-1, the J call TRBJ2-3, with 11 bases matching TRBD2. Germline V gene sequence: CDR1 DFQATT, CDR2 SNEGSKA (reference sequence). The CDR3 contains 15 residues. V lost 5 bases and J lost 8; bases outside the gene matches: 12.

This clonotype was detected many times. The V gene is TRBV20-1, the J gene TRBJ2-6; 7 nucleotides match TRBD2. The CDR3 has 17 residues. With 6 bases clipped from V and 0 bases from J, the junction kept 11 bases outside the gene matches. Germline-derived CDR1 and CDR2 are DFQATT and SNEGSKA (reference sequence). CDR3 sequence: CSAPTSVLHSGANVLTF. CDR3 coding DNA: TGCAGTGCGCCAACTAGCGTACTACACTCTGGGGCCAACGTCCTGACTTTC.

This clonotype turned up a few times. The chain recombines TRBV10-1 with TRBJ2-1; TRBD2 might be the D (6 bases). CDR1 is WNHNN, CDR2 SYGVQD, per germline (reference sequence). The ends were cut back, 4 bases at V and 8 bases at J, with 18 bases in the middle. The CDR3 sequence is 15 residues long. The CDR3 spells CASSGGSGVWDEQFF. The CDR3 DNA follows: TGCGCCAGCAGTGGGGGGTCGGGGGTTTGGGATGAGCAGTTCTTC.

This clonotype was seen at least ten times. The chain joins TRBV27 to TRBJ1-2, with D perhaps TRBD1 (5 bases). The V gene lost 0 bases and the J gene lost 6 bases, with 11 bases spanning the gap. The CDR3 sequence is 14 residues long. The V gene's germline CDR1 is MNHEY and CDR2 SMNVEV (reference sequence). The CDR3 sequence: CASSLSRRGDGYTF. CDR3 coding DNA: TGTGCCAGCAGTTTATCGCGGAGGGGTGATGGCTACACCTTC.

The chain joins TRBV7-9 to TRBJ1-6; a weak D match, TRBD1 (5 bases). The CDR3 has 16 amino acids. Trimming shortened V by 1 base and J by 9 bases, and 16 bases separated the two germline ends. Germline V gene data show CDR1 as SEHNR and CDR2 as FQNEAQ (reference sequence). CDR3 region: CASSLGQGPGISPLHF. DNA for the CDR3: TGTGCCAGCAGCTTAGGCCAGGGACCGGGGATTTCACCCCTCCACTTT.

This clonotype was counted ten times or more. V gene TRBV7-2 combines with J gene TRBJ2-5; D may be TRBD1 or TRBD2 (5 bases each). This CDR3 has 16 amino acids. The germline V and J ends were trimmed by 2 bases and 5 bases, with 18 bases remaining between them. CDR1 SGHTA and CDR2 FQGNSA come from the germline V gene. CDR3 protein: CASSLNLAQRGETQYF. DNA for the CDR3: TGTGCCAGCAGCTTAAACTTAGCGCAACGGGGCGAGACCCAGTACTTC.

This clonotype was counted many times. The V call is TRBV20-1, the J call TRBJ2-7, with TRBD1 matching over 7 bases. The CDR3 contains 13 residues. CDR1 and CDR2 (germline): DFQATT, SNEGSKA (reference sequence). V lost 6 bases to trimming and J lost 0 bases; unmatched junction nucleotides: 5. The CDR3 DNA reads TGCAGTGCATACGGACAGGTCTCCTACGAGCAGTACTTC. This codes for CSAYGQVSYEQYF.

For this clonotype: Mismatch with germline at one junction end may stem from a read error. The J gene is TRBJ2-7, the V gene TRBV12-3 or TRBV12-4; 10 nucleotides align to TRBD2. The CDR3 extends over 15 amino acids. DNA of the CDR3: TGTGCCAGCAGCTTGGGGCTAGCGGGAGTCTACAAGCAGTACTTC. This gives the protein CASSLGLAGVYKQYF.

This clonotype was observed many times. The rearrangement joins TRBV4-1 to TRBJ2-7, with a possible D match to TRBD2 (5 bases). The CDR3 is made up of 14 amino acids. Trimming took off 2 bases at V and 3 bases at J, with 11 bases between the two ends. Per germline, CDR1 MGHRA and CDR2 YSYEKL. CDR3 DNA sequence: TGCGCCAGCAGCCAAACCCCTGAGGGCTACGAGCAGTACTTC. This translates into CASSQTPEGYEQYF.

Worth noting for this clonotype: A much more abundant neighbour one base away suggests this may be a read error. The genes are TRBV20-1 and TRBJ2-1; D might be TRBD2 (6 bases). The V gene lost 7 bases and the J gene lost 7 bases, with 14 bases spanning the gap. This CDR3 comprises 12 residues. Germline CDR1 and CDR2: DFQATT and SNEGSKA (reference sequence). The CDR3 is CSVGGRFNEQFF. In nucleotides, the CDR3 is TGCAGTGTTGGAGGGAGGTTTAATGAGCAGTTCTTC.

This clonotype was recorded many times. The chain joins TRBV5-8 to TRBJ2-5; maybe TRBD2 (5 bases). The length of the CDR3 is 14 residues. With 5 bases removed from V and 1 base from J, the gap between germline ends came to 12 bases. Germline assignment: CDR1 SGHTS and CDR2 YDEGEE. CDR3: CASSAGRSQETQYF. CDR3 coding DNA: TGTGCCAGCAGTGCGGGCCGAAGCCAAGAGACCCAGTACTTC.

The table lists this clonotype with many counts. The CDR3 region has the DNA TGCGCCAGCAAAATTACAGGGTCTTTGGATGAAGCTTTCTTT. The encoded protein is CASKITGSLDEAFF. The chain couples TRBV5-1 to TRBJ1-1; D may be TRBD1 (6 bases). Germline V gene lookup returns CDR1 SGHRS and CDR2 YFSETQ. Trimming shortened V by 6 bases and J by 7 bases, and 19 bases separated the two germline ends. CDR3 length: 14 residues.

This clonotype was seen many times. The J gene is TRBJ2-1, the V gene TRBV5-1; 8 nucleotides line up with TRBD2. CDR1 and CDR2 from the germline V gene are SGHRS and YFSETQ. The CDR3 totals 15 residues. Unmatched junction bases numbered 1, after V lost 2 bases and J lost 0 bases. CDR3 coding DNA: TGCGCCAGCAGCTTAGCGGGAGACTCCTACAATGAGCAGTTCTTC. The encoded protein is CASSLAGDSYNEQFF.

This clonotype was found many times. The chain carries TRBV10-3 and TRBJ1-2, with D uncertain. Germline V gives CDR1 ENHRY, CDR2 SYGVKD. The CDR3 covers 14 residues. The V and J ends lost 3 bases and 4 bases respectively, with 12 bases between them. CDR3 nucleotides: TGTGCCATCAGTGACCGAGTGATGGGCTATGGCTACACCTTC. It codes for CAISDRVMGYGYTF.

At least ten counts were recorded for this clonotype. CDR3 sequence: CASSQATPSSYNEQFF. The CDR3 DNA is TGTGCCAGCAGCCAAGCGACTCCGAGCTCCTACAATGAGCAGTTCTTC. The V call is TRBV3-1, the J call TRBJ2-1, with no clear D. The germline gives CDR1 LGHDT, CDR2 YNNKEL (reference sequence). This CDR3 spans 16 amino acids. The V gene lost 1 base and the J gene lost 0 bases, with 10 bases spanning the gap.

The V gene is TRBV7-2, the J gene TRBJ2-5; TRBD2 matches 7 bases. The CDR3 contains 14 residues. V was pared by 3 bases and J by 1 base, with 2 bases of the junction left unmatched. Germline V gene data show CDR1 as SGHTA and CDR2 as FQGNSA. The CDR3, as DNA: TGTGCCAGCAGCTTCCGGACTAGCCAAGAGACCCAGTACTTC. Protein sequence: CASSFRTSQETQYF.

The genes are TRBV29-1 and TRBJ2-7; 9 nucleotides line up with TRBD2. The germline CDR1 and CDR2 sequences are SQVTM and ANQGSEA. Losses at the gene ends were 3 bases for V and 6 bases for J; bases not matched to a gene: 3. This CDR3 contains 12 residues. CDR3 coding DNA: TGCAGCGTTGAGGTAGCGGGAGTCGAGCAGTACTTC. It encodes CSVEVAGVEQYF.

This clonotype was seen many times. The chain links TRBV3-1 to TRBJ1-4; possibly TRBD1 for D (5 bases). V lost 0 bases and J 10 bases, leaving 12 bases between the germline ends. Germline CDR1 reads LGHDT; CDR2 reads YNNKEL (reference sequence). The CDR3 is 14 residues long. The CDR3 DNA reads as TGTGCCAGCAGCCAAGATATGGCAGGGAGAAAACTGTTTTTT. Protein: CASSQDMAGRKLFF.

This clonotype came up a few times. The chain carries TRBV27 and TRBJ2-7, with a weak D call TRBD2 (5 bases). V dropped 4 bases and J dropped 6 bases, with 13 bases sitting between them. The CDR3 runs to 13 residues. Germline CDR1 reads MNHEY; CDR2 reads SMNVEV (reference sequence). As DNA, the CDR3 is TGTGCCAGCAGTTCACATCCCCGGGGCGAGCAGTACTTC. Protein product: CASSSHPRGEQYF.

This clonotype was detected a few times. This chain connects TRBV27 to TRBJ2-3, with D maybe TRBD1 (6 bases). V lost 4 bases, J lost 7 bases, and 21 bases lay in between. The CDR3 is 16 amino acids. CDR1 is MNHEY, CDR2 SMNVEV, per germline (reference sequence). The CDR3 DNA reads TGTGCCAGCAGTTCTTGGGACACTCCACACCCAAATACGCAGTATTTT. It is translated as CASSSWDTPHPNTQYF.

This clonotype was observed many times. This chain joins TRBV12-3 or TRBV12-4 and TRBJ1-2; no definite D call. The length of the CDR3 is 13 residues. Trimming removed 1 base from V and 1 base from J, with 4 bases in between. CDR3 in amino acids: CASSLDLNYGYTF. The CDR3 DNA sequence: TGTGCCAGCAGTTTAGACCTTAACTATGGCTACACCTTC.